Listed below are T cell receptor beta chains from one sample, sequenced in a study of T cells in localized non-small cell lung cancer. TCRdb's copy holds only in-frame clones and misses some; the assay was immunoSEQ multiplex PCR. The profile shows 20,000 to 25,000 clones, approximately 90% of them singletons. The specimen comprised peripheral blood, sampled before any cancer treatment. The receptors here all came from a woman between 35 and 70 years old with stage I lung adenocarcinoma. The CDR3 runs from the conserved cysteine through the conserved F or W. The D gene is left open where the match is weak. Clone size appears in some rows only: once, few, many, or a class for an expanded clone.

size	D	J	V	DNA	CDR3
.	.	TRBJ1-4	TRBV14	TGTGCCAGCAGCCATCGAGTAAATGAAAAACTGTTTTTT	CASSHRVNEKLFF
.	TRBD2	TRBJ2-1	TRBV5-1	TGCGCCAGCAGCTTAACCCCTGGGGGGGGGCAGTTCTTC	CASSLTPGGGQFF
.	.	TRBJ1-2	TRBV4-1	TGCGCCAGCAGCCAACCCGAGGGAGCAAACAGGGAAAGGGTGAATGGTGGCTACACCTTC	CASSQPEGANRERVNGGYTF
.	.	TRBJ2-7	TRBV18	TGTGCCAGCTCACCGGACGGGACCGGGCAGTACTTC	CASSPDGTGQYF
.	.	TRBJ2-1	TRBV7-9	TGTGCCAGCAGCTTAGTCAATGAGCAGTTCTTC	CASSLVNEQFF
.	.	TRBJ2-5	TRBV18	TGTGCCAGCTCACCACATTGGGGGTCGGAGGAGACCCAGTACTTC	CASSPHWGSEETQYF
.	TRBD1	TRBJ2-7	TRBV5-1	TGCGCCAGCAGCTCGGACAGGGGGCCCTACGAGCAGTACTTC	CASSSDRGPYEQYF
.	.	TRBJ2-2	TRBV11-2	TGTGCCAGCAGCTCCCAAGGCGGGGAGCTGTTTTTT	CASSSQGGELFF
.	TRBD1	TRBJ2-1	TRBV5-1	TGCGCCAGCAGCTCCGAAGGACAGGCCCCCCAGTTCTTC	CASSSEGQAPQFF
.	.	TRBJ2-1	TRBV20-1	TGCAGTGCTAGAAAACTTAGTGAGCAGTTCTTC	CSARKLSEQFF
.	.	TRBJ1-5	TRBV29-1	TGCAGCGTGAGCCAAGGGTCCCTGGGCAATCAGCCCCAGCATTTT	CSVSQGSLGNQPQHF
once	.	TRBJ1-2	TRBV19	TGTGCCAGTAGTATATTTTCCGGGGTAGGGAACTATGGCTACACCTTC	CASSIFSGVGNYGYTF
.	.	TRBJ2-7	TRBV6-5	TGTGCCAGCAGCCGCGGAACCGAGCAGTACTTC	CASSRGTEQYF
.	.	TRBJ2-3	TRBV7-9	TGTGCCAGCCGGAGGCACCGCACAGATACGCAGTATTTT	CASRRHRTDTQYF
.	.	TRBJ2-7	TRBV6-1	TGTGCCAGCGAAGCGTTTGGATCCTCCTACGAGCAGTACTTC	CASEAFGSSYEQYF
.	.	TRBJ2-5	TRBV29-1	TGCAGCGGGGGGAGAGAGACCCAGTACTTC	CSGGRETQYF
.	.	TRBJ2-7	TRBV5-1	TGCGCCAGCAGCTTGCTTTCGCGAGTTGGCTACGAGCAGTACTTC	CASSLLSRVGYEQYF
.	.	TRBJ2-5	TRBV5-1	TGCGCCAGCAGCTTGCGGGGGGCTTACCAAGAGACCCAGTACTTC	CASSLRGAYQETQYF
.	.	TRBJ2-7	TRBV9	TGTGCCAGCAGCGTAGAGTACAGGGAAGTGGGCGAGCAGTACTTC	CASSVEYREVGEQYF
.	.	TRBJ2-1	TRBV15	TGTGCCACCAGCAGAAGACAGGCGGGCAATGAGCAGTTCTTC	CATSRRQAGNEQFF
.	.	TRBJ1-2	TRBV10-1	TGCGCCAGCAGTGCTTCAAGGGGCTATGGCTACACCTTC	CASSASRGYGYTF
.	.	TRBJ2-2	TRBV12-5	TGTGCTAGTGGTTTAGGGAACACCGGGGAGCTGTTTTTT	CASGLGNTGELFF
.	.	TRBJ2-1	TRBV18	TGTGCCAGCTCACCACCGGTTATAGGGGGTTACAATGAGCAGTTCTTC	CASSPPVIGGYNEQFF
.	.	TRBJ1-4	TRBV29-1	TGCAGCGCCTGGGGAGAAAAACTGTTTTTT	CSAWGEKLFF
.	.	TRBJ2-7	TRBV6-1	TGTGCCAGCAGTGAAGTGGGTTACGAGCAGTACTTC	CASSEVGYEQYF
.	.	TRBJ2-5	TRBV11-2	TGTGCCAGCAGCTCGGGACAAACGCAAGAGACCCAGTACTTC	CASSSGQTQETQYF
.	TRBD1	TRBJ1-2	TRBV29-1	TGCAGCGTGAACAGGGGCTATGGCTACACCTTC	CSVNRGYGYTF
once	.	TRBJ2-5	TRBV29-1	TGCAGCGTTGATGGGGTCGGCGCAGAGACCCAGTACTTC	CSVDGVGAETQYF
.	TRBD2	TRBJ2-4	TRBV30	TGTGCCTGGAGTCTCGGTAGCGGGAAAAACATTCAGTACTTC	CAWSLGSGKNIQYF
.	.	TRBJ2-5	TRBV27	TGTGCCAGCAGCAACGACCAAGAGACCCAGTACTTC	CASSNDQETQYF
.	.	TRBJ2-1	TRBV7-3	TGTGCCAGCAGCAAAGGGGGGAACTCCTACAATGAGCAGTTCTTC	CASSKGGNSYNEQFF
.	.	TRBJ2-5	TRBV11-2	TGTGCCAGCAGCTTAGTATTGGGGGCCCAAGAGACCCAGTACTTC	CASSLVLGAQETQYF
.	TRBD1	TRBJ1-5	TRBV6-1	TGTGCCATCGGACAGGGCCAGCTGTTCAATCAGCCCCAGCATTTT	CAIGQGQLFNQPQHF
.	.	TRBJ2-3	TRBV9	TGTGCCGGACTCTCAGATACGCAGTATTTT	CAGLSDTQYF
.	.	TRBJ2-2	TRBV30	TGTGCCTGGAAGGCAGAGAGCAGGGAGGCCGGGGAGCTGTTTTTT	CAWKAESREAGELFF
.	.	TRBJ2-7	TRBV5-1	TGCGCCAGCACCCCTACCTGGCCTTCCTACGAGCAGTACTTC	CASTPTWPSYEQYF
.	.	TRBJ2-3	TRBV5-5	TGTGCCAGCAGCTGGGAGACTGGGACGCAGTATTTT	CASSWETGTQYF
.	.	TRBJ1-2	TRBV6-5	TGTGCCAGCAGTTACTCCCAATTTGTGGGCTATGGCTACACCTTC	CASSYSQFVGYGYTF
.	TRBD1	TRBJ2-3	TRBV6-1	TGTGCCAGCAGGACAGGGCGGTGGACAGATACGCAGTATTTT	CASRTGRWTDTQYF
once	.	TRBJ2-3	TRBV7-9	TGTGCCAGCAGCTTATGGAGAGGGACAGATACGCAGTATTTT	CASSLWRGTDTQYF
.	.	TRBJ1-1	TRBV28	TGTGCCAGCACCATAGGCCAGATGAACACTGAAGCTTTCTTT	CASTIGQMNTEAFF
.	TRBD2	TRBJ2-1	TRBV6-5	TGTGCCAGCAGTTGGACTAGCGGGAGAGGTGAGCAGTTCTTC	CASSWTSGRGEQFF
.	.	TRBJ2-5	TRBV15	TGTGCCACCAGCATGAGAGCAGGGCTTCGGGAGCAGTACTTC	CATSMRAGLREQYF
.	.	TRBJ2-3	TRBV7-9	TGTGCCAGCAGCTTACAAACCACAGATACGCAGTATTTT	CASSLQTTDTQYF
.	.	TRBJ2-2	TRBV10-3	TGTGCCATCAAGTCCAGGGCGGACGGGGAGCTGTTTTTT	CAIKSRADGELFF
few	.	TRBJ1-2	TRBV7-2	TGTGCCAGCAGCTTACCCGGCTATGGCTACACCTTC	CASSLPGYGYTF
.	TRBD1	TRBJ2-7	TRBV11-2	TGTGCCAGCAGCTTGAGGACAGGAACCTTCTACGAGCAGTACTTC	CASSLRTGTFYEQYF
.	.	TRBJ2-5	TRBV5-1	TGCGCCAGCAGCTTGGCGGGACATCTCGAGACCCAGTACTTC	CASSLAGHLETQYF
.	.	TRBJ2-3	TRBV2	TGTGCCAGAAACCCGGGCCCCAGCACAGATACGCAGTATTTT	CARNPGPSTDTQYF
once	TRBD1	TRBJ2-5	TRBV5-1	TGCGCCAGTACACGACAGGGTCAAGAGACCCAGTACTTC	CASTRQGQETQYF
.	TRBD1	TRBJ2-7	TRBV6-1	TGTGCCAGCAGTGAAGGGACAGGAGCCTACGAGCAGTACTTC	CASSEGTGAYEQYF